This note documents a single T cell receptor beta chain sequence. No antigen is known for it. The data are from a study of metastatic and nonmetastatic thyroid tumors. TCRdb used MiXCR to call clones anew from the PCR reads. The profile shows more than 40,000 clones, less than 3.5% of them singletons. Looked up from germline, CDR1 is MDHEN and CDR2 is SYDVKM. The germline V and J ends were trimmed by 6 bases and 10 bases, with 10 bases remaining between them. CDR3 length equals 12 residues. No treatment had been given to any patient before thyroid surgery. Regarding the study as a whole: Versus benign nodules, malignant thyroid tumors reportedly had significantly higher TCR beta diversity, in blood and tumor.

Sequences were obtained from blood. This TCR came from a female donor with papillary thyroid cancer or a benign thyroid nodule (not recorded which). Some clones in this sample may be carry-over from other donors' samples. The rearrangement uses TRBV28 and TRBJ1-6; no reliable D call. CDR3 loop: CASSLSWSPLHF. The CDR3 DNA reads TGTGCCAGCAGCCTTTCTTGGTCACCCCTCCACTTT. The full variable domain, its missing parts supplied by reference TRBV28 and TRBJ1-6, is DVKVTQSSRYLVKRTGEKVFLECVQDMDHENMFWYRQDPGLGLRLIYFSYDVKMKEKGDIPEGYSVSREKKERFSLILESASTNQTSMYLCASSLSWSPLHFGNGTRLTVT.